Given below is one TCR beta chain in context. With V trimmed by 5 bases and J by 7 bases, 2 bases remained unmatched. CDR3 size: 14 residues. Per germline, CDR1 LNHDA and CDR2 SQIVND (reference sequence). The data are from a study of T cell changes during pregnancy in multiple sclerosis. Profiled with immunoSEQ multiplex PCR; TCRdb holds only in-frame clones, not every one. In the table there are 60,000 to 85,000 clones, just under 95% of which are singletons. This chain links TRBV19 with TRBJ2-7; 16 bases agree with TRBD2. The receptor was isolated from a female donor in good health, enrolled as a control in a pregnancy study. The source was peripheral blood, collected after pregnancy. DNA of the CDR3: TGTGCCAGTAGTTCGGGACTAGCGGGAGGGGAGCAGTACTTC. Residues: CASSSGLAGGEQYF. The whole variable domain, remainder taken from reference TRBV19 and TRBJ2-7, is DGGITQSPKYLFRKEGQNVTLSCEQNLNHDAMYWYRQDPGQGLRLIYYSQIVNDFQKGDIAEGYSVSREKKESFPLTVTSAQKNPTAFYLCASSSGLAGGEQYFGPGTRLTVT.